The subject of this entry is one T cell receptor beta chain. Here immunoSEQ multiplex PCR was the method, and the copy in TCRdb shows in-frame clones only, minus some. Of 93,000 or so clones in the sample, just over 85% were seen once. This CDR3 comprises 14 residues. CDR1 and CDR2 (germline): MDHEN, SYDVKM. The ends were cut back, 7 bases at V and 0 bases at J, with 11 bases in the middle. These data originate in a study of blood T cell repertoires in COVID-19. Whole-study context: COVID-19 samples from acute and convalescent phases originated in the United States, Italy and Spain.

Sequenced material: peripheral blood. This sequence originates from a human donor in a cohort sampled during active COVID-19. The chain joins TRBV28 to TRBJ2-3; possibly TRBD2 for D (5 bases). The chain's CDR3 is CASTLGLSTDTQYF. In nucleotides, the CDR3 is TGTGCCAGCACCCTAGGACTGAGCACAGATACGCAGTATTTT.